This T cell receptor (beta chain) was obtained from a study of shared clonotypes between healthy human individuals (dated by TCRdb to about 2020). In the study overall: A couple of women and a few men aged 18 to 49 years were included in the cohort. For each donor, CD4 naive and CD4 memory were each given three plates, CD8 naive was given two plates, and CD8 memory was given one plate. The study deeply sequenced blood TCR repertoires of about 5 healthy adults to estimate repertoire size and the extent of clonotype sharing between individuals. To increase sequencing depth and limit assay-specific biases, TCR repertoire library preparation and sequencing were carried out by different laboratories using diverse techniques. Leukapheresis yielded between about 0.94 and 9.5 billion PBMCs per donor. Overall study outcomes, separate from this receptor: Roughly 5% of naive CD4, 3% to 3.5% of naive CD8, 2% to 2.5% of memory CD4, and 0.4% of memory CD8 clonotypes were shared across several donors. Higher generation probabilities were observed for clonotypes shared by all four sorted-subset donors than for non-shared clonotypes. Even with the large sequencing depth, rarefaction of the sorted-subset datasets indicated that sequencing was incomplete. The genetic and exposure-history diversity represented was limited by the small number of donors. Naive subsets generally had larger estimated clonotype richness than memory subsets. Sampling was limited to blood, and TCR repertoires in tissue likely differ from TCR repertoires in blood. Pairwise subsampling led to the expectation that sequencing depth would affect the degree of clonotype sharing among donors.

Healthy HIV-negative adults with no recently reported acute infections or vaccinations were included as donors. Every donor was a Caucasian adult living in Nashville, Tennessee, USA. CD4+ T cells were enriched by magnetic negative selection; naive cells were then positively selected on CD45RA, and the negative fraction formed the memory subset. Blood was obtained by leukapheresis, after which PBMCs were separated by Ficoll-Histopaque density gradient centrifugation and cryopreserved in liquid nitrogen vapor phase. Analytical flow cytometry was used to check the purity and quantity of each magnetically sorted T cell population. Genomic DNA was isolated from each sorted fraction and quantified by UV absorbance on a Nanodrop 2000c. With regard to this clone: This clone's antigen is unknown. The sample holds no much larger clone one base away, and base qualities are not on file.

Using the deep immunoSEQ assay, TCR CDR3 regions were amplified from genomic DNA by multiplex PCR. Extracted genomic DNA from each cell subset was distributed evenly across all wells of several immunoSEQ 96-well plates, and each plate was treated as a replicate. For sorted subsets, each replicate PCR was loaded with 200 ng genomic DNA, equivalent to approximately 27,000 T cell genomes. Purified libraries were quantified with a Qubit 3.0 fluorometer, sized on a Bioanalyzer 2100, and re-quantified with the KAPA Library Quantification kit. A separate single-read 150-cycle Illumina NextSeq 550 flow cell was used to sequence each immunoSEQ 96-well plate. For the original study's pipeline: The immunoSEQ output contained only junctional sequences without quality scores, so filtering could not match that applied to full-length reads. Sequences were annotated with PyIR, a Python wrapper for IgBLAST v1.9, and V/J genes and CDR3 were assigned using IMGT germline references. Reads were filtered out if the reads had weak V/J assignments (E-value above 1e-6), no CDR3, stop codons, out-of-frame junctions, or ambiguous translated residues. V3J clonotypes were defined as sequences sharing the same inferred V gene, J gene, and CDR3 amino acid sequence. Percentage overlap between repertoires was calculated by dividing the number of shared unique clonotypes by the size of the smaller repertoire. Repertoire richness was assessed with RTK rarefaction, the Chao1 estimator, and Recon v2.1 estimates of unobserved clonotypes. Generation probabilities were computed with OLGA for all TCRbeta clonotypes obtained by the gDNA method from several donors. The clones in this table, taken by TCRdb from immuneACCESS, are in-frame only. Not every clone is retained; where verified, under half of the shortfall comes from an unresolved V gene, and the cause of the rest is unknown. Clonal size and the V and J genes are those of that table, whereas D and trimming came from the DNA. Present in this sample are 950,000 to 1,100,000 clones, roughly 80% of which were seen just once. The top ten constitute less than 1.5% of the sample.

As encoded in the germline V gene (reference sequence), CDR1 is LNHNV while CDR2 is YYDKDF. Trimming takes 8 bases from V and 4 bases from J, and the germline ends sit 18 bases apart. The CDR3, cysteine through phenylalanine, is 15 amino acids long. The retained sequence is limited to the CDR3, 45 bases, with the frame set at the first base. This clonotype was obtained from a man aged 18-30 years in good health. The chain is made from TRBV15 and TRBJ1-5, with a tentative D gene TRBD1 over 6 matching bases. The specimen was memory CD4+ T cells sorted from blood. According to the study, the label for this sample's cell subset or site signals: CD45RA-negative fraction. Here the CDR3 is given as CATSTGTYINQPQHF. The DNA is TGTGCCACCTCCACCGGGACATATATTAATCAGCCCCAGCATTTT.